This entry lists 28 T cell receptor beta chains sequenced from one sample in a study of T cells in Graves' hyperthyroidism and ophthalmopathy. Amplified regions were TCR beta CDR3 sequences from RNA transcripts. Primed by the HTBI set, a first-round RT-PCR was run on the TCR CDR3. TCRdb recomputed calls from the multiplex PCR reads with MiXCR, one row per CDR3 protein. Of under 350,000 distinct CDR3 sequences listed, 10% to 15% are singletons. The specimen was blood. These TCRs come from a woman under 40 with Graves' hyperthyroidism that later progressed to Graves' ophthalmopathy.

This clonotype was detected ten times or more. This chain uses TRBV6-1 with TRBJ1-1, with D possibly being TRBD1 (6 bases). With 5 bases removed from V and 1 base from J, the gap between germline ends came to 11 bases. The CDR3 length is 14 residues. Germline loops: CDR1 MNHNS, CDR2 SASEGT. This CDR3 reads CASSWSRGNTEAFF. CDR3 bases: TGTGCCAGCAGTTGGAGCAGGGGGAACACTGAAGCTTTCTTT.

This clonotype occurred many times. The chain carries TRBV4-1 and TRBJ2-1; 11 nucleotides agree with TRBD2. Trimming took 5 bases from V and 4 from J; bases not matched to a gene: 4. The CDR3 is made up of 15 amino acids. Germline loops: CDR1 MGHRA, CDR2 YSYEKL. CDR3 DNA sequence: TGCGCCAGCAGCGTTAGCGGGAGGGTTTACAATGAGCAGTTCTTC. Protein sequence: CASSVSGRVYNEQFF.

The CDR3 DNA follows: TGTGCCAGCAGCGTCTTTTCGGAGCAGTACTTC. It codes for CASSVFSEQYF. V is TRBV11-2 and J is TRBJ2-7, with unresolved D. Trimming removed 5 bases at V and 7 bases at J, with 9 bases between. The length of the CDR3 is 11 residues. Germline-derived CDR1 and CDR2 are SGHAT and FQNNGV.

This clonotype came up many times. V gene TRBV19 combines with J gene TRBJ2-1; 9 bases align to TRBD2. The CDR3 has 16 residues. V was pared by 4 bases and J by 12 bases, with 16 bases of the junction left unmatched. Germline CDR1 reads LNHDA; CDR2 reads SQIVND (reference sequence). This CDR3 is CASSRGVREGTIRQFF. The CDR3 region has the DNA TGTGCCAGTAGTAGGGGGGTGCGGGAGGGGACCATTAGGCAGTTCTTC.

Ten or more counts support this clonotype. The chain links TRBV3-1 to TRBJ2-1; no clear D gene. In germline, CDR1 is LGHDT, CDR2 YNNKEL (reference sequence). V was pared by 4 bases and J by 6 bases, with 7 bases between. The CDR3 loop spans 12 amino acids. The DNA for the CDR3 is TGTGCCAGCAGCCGCACCCCCAATGAGCAGTTCTTC. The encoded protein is CASSRTPNEQFF.

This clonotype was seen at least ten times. CDR3 sequence reads: CASSHRVQTGELFF. The DNA for the CDR3 is TGTGCCAGCAGCCACCGGGTCCAGACCGGGGAGCTGTTTTTT. The V gene is TRBV7-8, the J gene TRBJ2-2; no clear D gene. CDR3 length: 14 residues. Trimming pared 5 bases from V and 5 bases from J, leaving 12 bases between. Per the germline V gene, CDR1 is SGHVS and CDR2 is FQNEAQ.

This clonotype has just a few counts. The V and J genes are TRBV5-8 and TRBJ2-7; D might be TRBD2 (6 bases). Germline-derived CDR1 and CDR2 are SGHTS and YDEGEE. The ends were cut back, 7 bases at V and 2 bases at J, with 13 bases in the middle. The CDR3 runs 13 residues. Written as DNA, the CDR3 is TGTGCCAGCGCAGGAGGGCTGACCTACGAGCAGTACTTC. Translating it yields CASAGGLTYEQYF.

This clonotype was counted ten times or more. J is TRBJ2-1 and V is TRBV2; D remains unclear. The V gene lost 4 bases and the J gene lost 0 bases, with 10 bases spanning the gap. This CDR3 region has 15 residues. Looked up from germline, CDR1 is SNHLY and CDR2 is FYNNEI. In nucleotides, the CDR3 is TGTGCCAGCAGTGCCGGGCCGCACTCCTACAATGAGCAGTTCTTC. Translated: CASSAGPHSYNEQFF.

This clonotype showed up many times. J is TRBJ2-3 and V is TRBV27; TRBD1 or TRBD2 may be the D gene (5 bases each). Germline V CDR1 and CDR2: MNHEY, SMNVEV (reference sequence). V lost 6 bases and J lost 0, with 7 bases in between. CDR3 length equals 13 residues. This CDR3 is CASRGRSTDTQYF. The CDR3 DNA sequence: TGTGCCAGCAGGGGACGGAGCACAGATACGCAGTATTTT.

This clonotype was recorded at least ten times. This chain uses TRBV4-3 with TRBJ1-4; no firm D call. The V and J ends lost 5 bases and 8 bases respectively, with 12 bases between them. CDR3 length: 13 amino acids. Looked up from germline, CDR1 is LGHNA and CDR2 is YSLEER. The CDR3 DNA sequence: TGCGCCAGCAGCGAAAGAAGCGGAGAAAAACTGTTTTTT. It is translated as CASSERSGEKLFF.

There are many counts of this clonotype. The CDR3 protein is CSAETSGKKGTGELFF. CDR3 DNA: TGCAGTGCCGAGACTAGCGGGAAGAAAGGTACCGGGGAGCTGTTTTTT. V gene TRBV20-1 combines with J gene TRBJ2-2; 11 nucleotides agree with TRBD2. The length of the CDR3 is 16 residues. Germline CDR1 is DFQATT and CDR2 is SNEGSKA (reference sequence). V trimming: 6 bases; J trimming: 5 bases; junction bases outside the gene matches: 11.

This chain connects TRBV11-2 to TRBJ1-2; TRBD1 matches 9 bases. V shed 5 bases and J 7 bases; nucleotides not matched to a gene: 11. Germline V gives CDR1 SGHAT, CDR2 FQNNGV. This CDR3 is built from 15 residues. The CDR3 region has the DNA TGTGCCAGCAGCATCCAACAGGGGGCCTTTCTTGGCTACACCTTC. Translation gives CASSIQQGAFLGYTF.

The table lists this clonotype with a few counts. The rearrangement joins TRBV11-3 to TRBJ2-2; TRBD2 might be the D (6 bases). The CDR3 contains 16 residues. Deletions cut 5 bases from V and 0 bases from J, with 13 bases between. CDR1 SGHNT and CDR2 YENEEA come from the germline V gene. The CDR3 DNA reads TGTGCCAGCAGCAAAAATGGACTACCGAACACCGGGGAGCTGTTTTTT. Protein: CASSKNGLPNTGELFF.

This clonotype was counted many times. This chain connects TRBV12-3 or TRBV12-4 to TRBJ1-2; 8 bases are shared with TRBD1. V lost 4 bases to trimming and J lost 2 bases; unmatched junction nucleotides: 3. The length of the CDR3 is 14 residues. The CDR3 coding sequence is TGTGCCAGCAGTTACAGGGGGAGGAACTATGGCTACACCTTC. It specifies CASSYRGRNYGYTF.

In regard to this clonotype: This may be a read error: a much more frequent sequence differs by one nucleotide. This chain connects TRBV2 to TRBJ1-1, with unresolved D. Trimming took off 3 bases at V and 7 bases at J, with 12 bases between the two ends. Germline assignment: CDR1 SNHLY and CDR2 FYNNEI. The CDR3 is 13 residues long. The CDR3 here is CASSDNLGIEAFF. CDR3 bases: TGTGCCAGCAGTGATAATTTGGGGATTGAAGCTTTCTTT.

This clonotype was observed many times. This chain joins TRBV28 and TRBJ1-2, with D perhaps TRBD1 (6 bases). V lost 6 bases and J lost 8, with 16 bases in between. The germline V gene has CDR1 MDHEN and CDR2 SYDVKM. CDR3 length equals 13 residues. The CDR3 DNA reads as TGTGCCAGCAGGCGGGTTGGGACATACGGCTACACCTTC. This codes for CASRRVGTYGYTF.

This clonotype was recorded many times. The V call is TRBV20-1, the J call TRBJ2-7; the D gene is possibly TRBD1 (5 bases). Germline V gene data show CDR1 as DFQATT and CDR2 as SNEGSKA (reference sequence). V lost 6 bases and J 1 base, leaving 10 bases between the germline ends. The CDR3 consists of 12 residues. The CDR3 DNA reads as TGCAGTGCGGAAGGGGTATCCTACGAGCAGTACTTC. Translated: CSAEGVSYEQYF.

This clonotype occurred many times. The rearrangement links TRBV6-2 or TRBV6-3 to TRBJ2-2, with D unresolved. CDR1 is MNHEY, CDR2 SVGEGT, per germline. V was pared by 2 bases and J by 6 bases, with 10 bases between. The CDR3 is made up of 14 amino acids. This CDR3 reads CASSYLGKSGELFF. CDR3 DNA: TGTGCCAGCAGTTACCTAGGGAAGTCCGGGGAGCTGTTTTTT.

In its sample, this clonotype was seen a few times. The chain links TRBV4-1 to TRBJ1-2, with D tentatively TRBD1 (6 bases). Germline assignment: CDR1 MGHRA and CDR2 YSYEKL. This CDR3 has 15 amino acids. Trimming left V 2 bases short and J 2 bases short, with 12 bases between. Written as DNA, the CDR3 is TGCGCCAGCAGCCAACCCGGACAGACAAACTATGGCTACACCTTC. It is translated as CASSQPGQTNYGYTF.

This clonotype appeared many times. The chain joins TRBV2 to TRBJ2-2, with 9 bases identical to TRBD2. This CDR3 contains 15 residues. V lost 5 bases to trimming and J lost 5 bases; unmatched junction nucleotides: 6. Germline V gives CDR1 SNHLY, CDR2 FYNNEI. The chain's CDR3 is CASSRVAGVTGELFF. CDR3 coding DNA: TGTGCCAGCAGTAGAGTAGCGGGAGTAACCGGGGAGCTGTTTTTT.

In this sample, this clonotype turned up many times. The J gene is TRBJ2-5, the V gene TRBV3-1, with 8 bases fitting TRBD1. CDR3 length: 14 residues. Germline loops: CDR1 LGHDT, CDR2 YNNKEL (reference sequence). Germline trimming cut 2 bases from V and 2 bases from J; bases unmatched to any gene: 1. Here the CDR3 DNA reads TGTGCCAGCAGCCAACAGGGGGCTCAAGAGACCCAGTACTTC. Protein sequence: CASSQQGAQETQYF.

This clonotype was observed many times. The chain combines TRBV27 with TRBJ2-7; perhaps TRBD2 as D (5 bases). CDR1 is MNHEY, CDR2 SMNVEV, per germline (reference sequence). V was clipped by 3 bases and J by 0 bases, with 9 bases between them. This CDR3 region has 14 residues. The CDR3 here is CASSFQADSYEQYF. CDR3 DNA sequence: TGTGCCAGCAGTTTTCAAGCGGACTCCTACGAGCAGTACTTC.

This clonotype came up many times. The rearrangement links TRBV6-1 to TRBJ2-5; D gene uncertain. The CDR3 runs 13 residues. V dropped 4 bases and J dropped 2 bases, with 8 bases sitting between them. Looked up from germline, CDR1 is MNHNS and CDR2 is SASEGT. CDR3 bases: TGTGCCAGCAGTGGGTCAGGTCAAGAGACCCAGTACTTC. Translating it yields CASSGSGQETQYF.

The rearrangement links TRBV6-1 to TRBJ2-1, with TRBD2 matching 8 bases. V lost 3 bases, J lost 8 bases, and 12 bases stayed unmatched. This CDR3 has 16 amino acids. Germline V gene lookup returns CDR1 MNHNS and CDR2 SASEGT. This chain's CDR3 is CASSEGSGSFVDEQFF. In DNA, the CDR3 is TGTGCCAGCAGTGAGGGGAGCGGGAGCTTTGTGGATGAGCAGTTCTTC.

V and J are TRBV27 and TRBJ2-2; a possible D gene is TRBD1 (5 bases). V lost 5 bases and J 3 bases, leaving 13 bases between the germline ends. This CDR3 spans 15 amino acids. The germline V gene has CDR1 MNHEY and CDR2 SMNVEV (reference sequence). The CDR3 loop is CASSPDRQHTGELFF. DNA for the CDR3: TGTGCCAGCAGTCCAGACAGACAGCACACCGGGGAGCTGTTTTTT.

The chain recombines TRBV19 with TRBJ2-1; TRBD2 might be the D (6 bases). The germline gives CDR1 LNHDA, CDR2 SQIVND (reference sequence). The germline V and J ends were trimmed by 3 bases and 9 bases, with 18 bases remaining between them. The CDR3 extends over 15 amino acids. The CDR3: CASSMGWMAGPEQFF. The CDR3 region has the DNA TGTGCCAGTAGTATGGGCTGGATGGCGGGACCTGAGCAGTTCTTC.

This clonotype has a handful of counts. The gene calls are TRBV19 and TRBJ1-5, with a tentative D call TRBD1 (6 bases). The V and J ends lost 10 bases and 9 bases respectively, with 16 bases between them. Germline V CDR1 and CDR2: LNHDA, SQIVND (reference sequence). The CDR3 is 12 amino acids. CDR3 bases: TGTGCCACTGGACAGATTTTGCGGCCCCAGCATTTT. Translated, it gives CATGQILRPQHF.

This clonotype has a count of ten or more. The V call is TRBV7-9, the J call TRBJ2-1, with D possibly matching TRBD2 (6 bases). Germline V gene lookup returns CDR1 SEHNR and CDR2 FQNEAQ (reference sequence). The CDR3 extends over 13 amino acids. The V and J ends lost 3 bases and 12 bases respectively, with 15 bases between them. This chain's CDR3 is CASSFFEAAGQFF. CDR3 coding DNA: TGTGCCAGCAGCTTCTTTGAGGCAGCGGGGCAGTTCTTC.